This T cell receptor beta chain appears in the sequencing data of a study of PD-1 blockade in mismatch repair-deficient tumors (dated by TCRdb to about 2017). Looking at the study overall: Between late 2013 and September 2016, 75 to 95 consecutive patients with 11 to 12 mismatch repair-deficient cancer types, all previously treated and progressing, were enrolled in the trial. Deep sequencing of TCR CDR3 regions was used to track tumor-associated T cell clones in peripheral blood of patients responding to PD-1 blockade.

The library was prepared using the immunoSEQ multiplex PCR assay. As stored in TCRdb, this immuneACCESS dataset retains in-frame rearrangements with V and J assigned. A fraction of the clones does not appear; measured against another copy, unresolved V genes explain less than half of the discrepancy, and the remainder lacks a known reason. Here the sample has fewer than 10,000 clones; more than 80% occur a single time. The ten largest clones add up to around 0.9% of the sample. Details on this clone: Which antigen it targets is not known. The sample holds no much larger clone one base away, and base qualities are not on file.

Here is what the overall study found, with its caveats: After pembrolizumab, tumor-resident clones, which were often undetectable in blood before treatment, expanded rapidly and then contracted, generally ahead of radiologic responses.

For every enrolled patient, mismatch repair deficiency was confirmed by either polymerase chain reaction or immunohistochemistry. A few patients who responded to pembrolizumab therapy underwent TCR sequencing. Pembrolizumab PD-1 blockade was prospectively tested in advanced mismatch repair-deficient cancers, regardless of tissue of origin, in the phase II trial. Peripheral blood T cell samples were gathered serially, both before PD-1 blockade started and at multiple time points afterward. The timing of each blood sample was reported as weeks after the first dose of pembrolizumab. This receptor was obtained from an adult with mismatch repair-deficient cancer. This specimen was PBMCs, taken around 46 weeks after starting pembrolizumab.

The nucleotides read TGTGCTAGTGGTTTTACCCTGTCAGCGGGACTCTACAATGAGCAGTTCTTC. This sequence encodes CASGFTLSAGLYNEQFF. Recombination connected TRBV12-5 to TRBJ2-1; a stretch of 7 junction bases matches TRBD2. Measured from the cysteine to the phenylalanine, the CDR3 is 17 residues long. Solely the CDR3 DNA is kept, with 51 bases framed from the first base. For CDR1 and CDR2, the germline V gene lists LGHNT and FRNRAP. The V end gives up 3 bases and the J end 3 bases, leaving 11 bases in the junction not matched to a gene.